This T cell receptor (beta chain) was documented in a study of cytomegalovirus exposure and HLA in healthy donors. PCR used 60 Vbeta primers and 13 Jbeta primers. Only in-frame clones appear in the TCRdb table, and some are missing; sequencing was by immunoSEQ multiplex PCR. Of about 140,000 clones detected, around four fifths appear once; the ten largest clones hold approximately 1.5%. This CDR3 contains 14 residues. The V and J ends lost 4 bases and 6 bases, in that order; junction bases with no gene match: 5. Looked up from germline, CDR1 is MDHEN and CDR2 is SYDVKM. Sample: PBMCs. V and J are TRBV28 and TRBJ1-1, with 10 bases aligning to TRBD1. The sequence came from a man aged 25-45 years in good health and CMV-seropositive. The CDR3 here is CASSYDRGPPEAFF. As DNA, the CDR3 is TGTGCCAGCAGTTACGACAGGGGGCCCCCTGAAGCTTTCTTT.